The 13 T cell receptor beta chains reported below all come from one sample, sequenced in a study of cytomegalovirus exposure and HLA in healthy donors. Vbeta (60) and Jbeta (13) primers were used in the PCR. TCRdb's copy holds only in-frame clones and misses some; the assay was immunoSEQ multiplex PCR. The table has 150,000 to 200,000 clones, 85% seen once. The sample comprised PBMCs. The receptors were sampled from a woman aged 50 to 60 in good health and CMV-seronegative.

Here the CDR3 reads CASSYSEQGPSYEQYF. CDR3 in DNA: TGTGCCAGCAGTTACTCAGAACAGGGCCCCTCCTACGAGCAGTACTTC. The chain joins TRBV6-6 to TRBJ2-7; possibly TRBD1 for D (6 bases). Trimming took 0 bases from V and 0 from J, leaving 12 bases between them. Germline V CDR1 and CDR2: MNHNY, SVGAGI (reference sequence). The CDR3 has 16 amino acids.

This rearrangement joins TRBV14 to TRBJ2-1, with TRBD2 matching 12 bases. The germline V gene has CDR1 SGHDN and CDR2 FVKESK. The V gene end was trimmed by 1 base and the J gene end by 7 bases; junction bases not matched to a gene: 5. The CDR3 is 16 amino acids. This chain's CDR3 is CASSQGVTSGRNEQFF. The CDR3, as DNA: TGTGCCAGCAGCCAAGGGGTAACTAGCGGGAGGAATGAGCAGTTCTTC.

The rearrangement joins TRBV30 to TRBJ1-5; unclear D gene. Germline CDR1 reads GTSNPN; CDR2 reads SVGIG (reference sequence). This CDR3 is built from 13 residues. The V and J ends lost 0 bases and 9 bases respectively, with 12 bases between them. The CDR3 DNA sequence: TGTGCCTGGAGTGTCGTTTCTGGGCCGCCCCAGCATTTT. Translating it yields CAWSVVSGPPQHF.

The rearrangement joins TRBV9 to TRBJ1-3; D perhaps matches TRBD1 (6 bases). CDR1 and CDR2 from the germline V gene are SGDLS and YYNGEE. There are 15 residues in the CDR3. Trimming stripped 4 bases from V and 5 bases from J, with 16 bases between. The CDR3 loop is CASSPTGDTRNTIYF. The CDR3 DNA is TGTGCCAGCAGCCCGACTGGGGACACCCGAAACACCATATATTTT.

Comment on this clone: The sample carries other DNA sequences with the same CDR3. The chain uses TRBV28 and TRBJ2-7, with D possibly TRBD1 on 6 matching bases. Germline CDR1 and CDR2: MDHEN and SYDVKM. V lost 3 bases to trimming and J lost 2 bases, with 11 bases between them. This CDR3 has 14 amino acids. This CDR3 reads CASSLGQGPYEQYF. The CDR3 DNA reads TGTGCCAGCAGTTTGGGGCAGGGGCCCTACGAGCAGTACTTC.

The chain links TRBV5-1 to TRBJ1-1, with a possible D match to TRBD1 (6 bases). The germline V gene encodes CDR1 SGHRS and CDR2 YFSETQ. This CDR3 spans 14 amino acids. V lost 5 bases, J lost 1 base, and 12 bases lay in between. CDR3 coding DNA: TGCGCCAGCAGTTTACTACAGGGGAACACTGAAGCTTTCTTT. Translating it yields CASSLLQGNTEAFF.

This chain uses TRBV5-1 with TRBJ2-1, with 8 bases lining up with TRBD2. This CDR3 has 15 residues. Looked up from germline, CDR1 is SGHRS and CDR2 is YFSETQ. Trimming removed 0 bases from V and 5 bases from J; junction bases left unmatched: 4. CDR3 sequence: CASSLVSGSNNEQFF. The CDR3 DNA sequence: TGCGCCAGCAGCTTGGTGAGCGGGAGTAACAATGAGCAGTTCTTC.

The chain is built from TRBV5-5 and TRBJ2-6; 7 bases are a match to TRBD1. The CDR3 has 16 residues. Germline V gene lookup returns CDR1 SGHKS and CDR2 YYEKEE (reference sequence). The V gene end was trimmed by 3 bases and the J gene end by 1 base; junction bases not matched to a gene: 4. For the CDR3, the DNA is TGTGCCAGCAGCTCGACAGGGCTATCTGGGGCCAACGTCCTGACTTTC. Amino acid sequence: CASSSTGLSGANVLTF.

This clone was observed a few times. The rearrangement uses TRBV30 and TRBJ1-2; 9 bases match TRBD1. Germline lookup yields CDR1 GTSNPN and CDR2 SVGIG (reference sequence). The CDR3 runs 15 residues. V gave up 2 bases and J gave up 4 bases; unmatched junction bases: 8. DNA of the CDR3: TGTGCCTGGAGTCCGGGGACAGGGCGTATCTATGGCTACACCTTC. Its translation is CAWSPGTGRIYGYTF.

This sequence joins TRBV19 and TRBJ2-1, with 7 nucleotides matching TRBD2. The CDR3 covers 15 residues. CDR1 is LNHDA and CDR2 is SQIVND in the germline V gene (reference sequence). V was pared by 3 bases and J by 4 bases, with 6 bases of the junction left unmatched. The CDR3 coding sequence is TGTGCCAGTAGTATTGGGGGGAGGGTGTACAATGAGCAGTTCTTC. Translating gives CASSIGGRVYNEQFF.

The chain has TRBV10-1 and TRBJ2-5; D possibly corresponds to TRBD2 (5 bases). Germline CDR1 and CDR2: WNHNN and SYGVQD (reference sequence). Trimming removed 10 bases from V and 0 bases from J, with 12 bases in between. The CDR3 runs 13 residues. The CDR3 coding sequence is TGCGCCACCGCGGGCGGGTACCAAGAGACCCAGTACTTC. Translated, it gives CATAGGYQETQYF.

The chain combines TRBV14 with TRBJ2-1; D remains unclear. The germline CDR1 and CDR2 sequences are SGHDN and FVKESK. V lost 0 bases, J lost 0 bases, and 9 bases lay in between. CDR3 length: 16 residues. CDR3 nucleotide sequence: TGTGCCAGCAGCCAAGATTGGCTGATCTCCTACAATGAGCAGTTCTTC. Translation: CASSQDWLISYNEQFF.

The rearrangement joins TRBV7-9 to TRBJ2-1; 7 nucleotides align to TRBD2. V lost 5 bases, J lost 8 bases, and 9 bases stayed unmatched. Germline V CDR1 and CDR2: SEHNR, FQNEAQ (reference sequence). The CDR3 spans 14 residues. CDR3 residues: CASSRSWGGDEQFF. The CDR3 nucleotides are TGTGCCAGCAGCCGCTCTTGGGGGGGGGATGAGCAGTTCTTC.